Each of the 21 T cell receptor beta chains below was sequenced from the same sample in a study of T cells after somatic rescue of genetic block. The assay was immunoSEQ multiplex PCR, and TCRdb's table has in-frame clones only and misses some. This table holds fewer than 15,000 clones, around three quarters found once. The specimen sequenced was peripheral blood mononuclear cells (PBMCs). The source is a boy younger than 18.

The chain couples TRBV6-1 to TRBJ1-6, with 8 bases that match TRBD1. Germline-derived CDR1 and CDR2 are MNHNS and SASEGT. The CDR3 is 17 residues long. The V gene end was trimmed by 2 bases and the J gene end by 5 bases; junction bases not matched to a gene: 8. In DNA form, the CDR3 reads TGTGCCAGCAGTGAAAGTCGAGTGACAGGGGATAATTCACCCCTCCACTTT. Translating it yields CASSESRVTGDNSPLHF.

The gene calls are TRBV5-1 and TRBJ2-7; D not resolved. This CDR3 comprises 13 residues. V gave up 3 bases and J gave up 3 bases, with 10 bases separating them. Germline assignment: CDR1 SGHRS and CDR2 YFSETQ. The CDR3 protein is CASSSEWFYEQYF. CDR3 bases: TGCGCCAGCAGCTCCGAATGGTTCTACGAGCAGTACTTC.

CDR3 in DNA: TGTGCCAGCAGTTACTCGGGGGGGGGTGGAAACACCATATATTTT. Translating it yields CASSYSGGGGNTIYF. The rearrangement uses TRBV6-5 and TRBJ1-3, with D possibly matching TRBD1 (5 bases). The CDR3 covers 15 residues. V was clipped by 0 bases and J by 3 bases, with 9 bases between them. The germline CDR1 and CDR2 sequences are MNHEY and SVGAGI.

V is TRBV10-3 and J is TRBJ2-2, with TRBD2 identical over 11 bases. Germline assignment: CDR1 ENHRY and CDR2 SYGVKD. The CDR3 spans 16 residues. With V trimmed by 6 bases and J by 8 bases, 11 bases remained unmatched. CDR3 sequence reads: CAISTSGGQEWGELFF. DNA for the CDR3: TGTGCCATCAGCACTAGCGGGGGCCAAGAGTGGGGGGAGCTGTTTTTT.

This chain uses TRBV5-1 with TRBJ1-4, with TRBD1 as a possible D gene (6 bases). The germline V gene has CDR1 SGHRS and CDR2 YFSETQ. V lost 4 bases and J 4 bases, leaving 11 bases between the germline ends. The CDR3 has 14 amino acids. CDR3 nucleotide sequence: TGCGCCAGCAGCGGAACAGGGTATAATGAAAAACTGTTTTTT. Amino acid sequence: CASSGTGYNEKLFF.

The chain recombines TRBV7-8 with TRBJ2-5, with 10 nucleotides matching TRBD2. V lost 0 bases, J lost 5 bases, and 9 bases stayed unmatched. The germline V gene has CDR1 SGHVS and CDR2 FQNEAQ. This CDR3 contains 17 residues. CDR3 residues: CASSLASLAGSWETQYF. The CDR3 DNA follows: TGTGCCAGCAGCTTAGCGTCACTAGCGGGGAGCTGGGAGACCCAGTACTTC.

The genes are TRBV6-5 and TRBJ2-1; 11 bases are a match to TRBD2. This CDR3 contains 15 residues. Germline values: CDR1 MNHEY, CDR2 SVGAGI. Trimming cost V 6 bases and J 3 bases; bases outside gene matches: 4. The CDR3 coding sequence is TGTGCCAGCAGGCCGACTAGCGGGGTCTACAATGAGCAGTTCTTC. Amino acid sequence: CASRPTSGVYNEQFF.

The V call is TRBV2, the J call TRBJ1-5, with TRBD1 identical over 9 bases. CDR3 length equals 14 residues. Germline values: CDR1 SNHLY, CDR2 FYNNEI. V lost 8 bases and J lost 4; bases outside the gene matches: 6. This chain's CDR3 is CASCRDRVNQPQHF. The CDR3, as DNA: TGTGCCAGCTGCCGGGACAGGGTTAATCAGCCCCAGCATTTT.

The rearrangement links TRBV25-1 to TRBJ2-3, with TRBD2 as a possible D gene (5 bases). The V end was cut by 1 base, the J end by 0 bases, with 17 bases between. This CDR3 region has 18 residues. Germline values: CDR1 MGHDK, CDR2 SYGVNS. CDR3 DNA sequence: TGTGCCAGCAGTGAATCGGGGAGAGGGAGTCTTAGCACAGATACGCAGTATTTT. This gives the protein CASSESGRGSLSTDTQYF.

Only a few counts were recorded for this clone. The chain uses TRBV11-3 and TRBJ2-7, with 9 nucleotides matching TRBD1. The CDR3 is made up of 18 amino acids. V gave up 1 base and J gave up 1 base; unmatched junction bases: 11. The V gene's germline CDR1 is SGHNT and CDR2 YENEEA. The CDR3 protein is CASSLGQGDQRISYEQYF. The CDR3 DNA follows: TGTGCCAGCAGCTTAGGACAGGGGGACCAGCGGATTTCCTACGAGCAGTACTTC.

The chain couples TRBV28 to TRBJ2-5, with 11 positions matching TRBD2. CDR3 length: 17 residues. Germline CDR1 MDHEN, CDR2 SYDVKM. V gave up 1 base and J gave up 5 bases; unmatched junction bases: 9. This chain's CDR3 is CASSLFRPTSGSETQYF. The CDR3 coding sequence is TGTGCCAGCAGTTTATTCCGTCCCACTAGCGGGAGTGAGACCCAGTACTTC.

This clone is a singleton in its sample. V is TRBV5-1 and J is TRBJ2-5; 7 bases line up with TRBD2. Germline V gene sequence: CDR1 SGHRS, CDR2 YFSETQ. The trim removed 0 bases at V and 2 bases at J, leaving 7 bases unmatched. This CDR3 contains 16 residues. The chain's CDR3 is CASSLVGGKKQETQYF. CDR3 DNA: TGCGCCAGCAGCTTGGTGGGGGGGAAAAAGCAAGAGACCCAGTACTTC.

This chain connects TRBV5-1 to TRBJ1-1; 9 bases agree with TRBD1. This CDR3 comprises 15 residues. Germline V gene sequence: CDR1 SGHRS, CDR2 YFSETQ. V shed 4 bases and J 0 bases; nucleotides not matched to a gene: 4. The CDR3 nucleotides read TGCGCCAGCAGCGTGGGACAGGGTTTGAACACTGAAGCTTTCTTT. Amino acid sequence: CASSVGQGLNTEAFF.

CDR3 sequence reads: CASRLGTAHNEQFF. For the CDR3, the DNA is TGTGCCAGCAGGTTAGGGACAGCCCACAATGAGCAGTTCTTC. The chain recombines TRBV2 with TRBJ2-1; 7 nucleotides align to TRBD1. The J segment lost 5 bases and the V segment lost 6 bases, leaving 7 bases of the junction unmatched. The CDR3 is made up of 14 amino acids. The germline CDR1 and CDR2 sequences are SNHLY and FYNNEI.

V gene TRBV7-9 combines with J gene TRBJ2-5; D is possibly TRBD1 (6 bases). Trimming pared 4 bases from V and 1 base from J, leaving 16 bases between. The CDR3 spans 16 residues. CDR1 and CDR2 from the germline V gene are SEHNR and FQNEAQ (reference sequence). DNA for the CDR3: TGTGCCAGCAGCTCTCCAGGGGCGCCGGGCCAAGAGACCCAGTACTTC. Translated, it gives CASSSPGAPGQETQYF.

The rearrangement joins TRBV27 to TRBJ1-5, with D perhaps TRBD1 (5 bases). The CDR3 sequence is 18 residues long. Germline V gene sequence: CDR1 MNHEY, CDR2 SMNVEV (reference sequence). The V gene lost 4 bases and the J gene lost 1 base, with 20 bases spanning the gap. The CDR3 DNA sequence: TGTGCCAGCAGTTCATTGGGACGGTCCAGAGGGAGCAATCAGCCCCAGCATTTT. Residues: CASSSLGRSRGSNQPQHF.

J is TRBJ2-1 and V is TRBV9, with 8 bases matching TRBD2. Germline V CDR1 and CDR2: SGDLS, YYNGEE. The CDR3 is 15 amino acids. V lost 1 base, J lost 3 bases, and 3 bases stayed unmatched. The CDR3 DNA reads TGTGCCAGCAGCGTACAGACTAGCGACTACAATGAGCAGTTCTTC. It specifies CASSVQTSDYNEQFF.

The chain employs TRBV9 and TRBJ2-6, with D possibly TRBD2 on 5 matching bases. Trimming pared 3 bases from V and 4 bases from J, leaving 14 bases between. CDR1 is SGDLS and CDR2 is YYNGEE in the germline V gene. The CDR3 loop spans 16 amino acids. DNA for the CDR3: TGTGCCAGCAGCGACCATACCGGGAACGGGGCCAACGTCCTGACTTTC. Translating gives CASSDHTGNGANVLTF.

V is TRBV7-9 and J is TRBJ1-2; TRBD1 might be the D (5 bases). Trimming took off 0 bases at V and 4 bases at J, with 15 bases between the two ends. Germline CDR1 SEHNR, CDR2 FQNEAQ (reference sequence). The CDR3 contains 16 residues. CDR3: CASSLASVLTVYGYTF. The CDR3 DNA is TGTGCCAGCAGCTTAGCTTCCGTTCTGACAGTCTATGGCTACACCTTC. Filled out from reference TRBV7-9 and TRBJ1-2, the complete variable domain reads DTGVSQNPRHKITKRGQNVTFRCDPISEHNRLYWYRQTLGQGPEFLTYFQNEAQLEKSRLLSDRFSAERPKGSFSTLEIQRTEQGDSAMYLCASSLASVLTVYGYTFGSGTRLTVV.

The rearrangement uses TRBV7-8 and TRBJ2-1; 10 bases are a match to TRBD2. V shed 3 bases, J shed 7 bases, and the junction held 6 bases outside the gene matches. CDR1 is SGHVS, CDR2 FQNEAQ, per germline. This CDR3 is built from 15 residues. DNA for the CDR3: TGTGCCAGCAGCTTCCTAGCGGGAGTAGGTAATGAGCAGTTCTTC. It translates to CASSFLAGVGNEQFF.

The chain couples TRBV11-1 to TRBJ2-2; 7 nucleotides agree with TRBD2. With V trimmed by 0 bases and J by 4 bases, 8 bases remained unmatched. Germline lookup yields CDR1 SGHAT and CDR2 FQDESV (reference sequence). CDR3 length: 17 amino acids. Here the CDR3 DNA reads TGTGCCAGCAGCTTAGCCCGCCCAGGGAGGGTCACCGGGGAGCTGTTTTTT. This translates into CASSLARPGRVTGELFF.